The 21 T cell receptor beta chains below were found in one sample sequenced in a study of Ad26.COV2.S vaccination and SARS-CoV-2 variants. Method: immunoSEQ multiplex PCR; TCRdb's copy keeps in-frame clones and lacks some. The profile shows some 340,000 clones, about 82% of them singletons. Treatment indicated: some 20 received Ad26.COV2.S at low or high dose, single or two shots; 5 received placebo; per-sample allocation not given. Sampling was done on day 63 after the first vaccine or placebo injection. Sequences were derived from peripheral blood, sampled in a trial of Ad26.COV2.S vaccine versus placebo. The receptor source for this set is a person between 18 and 59 years old who received the Ad26.COV2.S COVID-19 vaccine or a placebo.

CDR3 region: CASSEAGSGANVLTF. CDR3 DNA sequence: TGTGCCAGCAGTGAAGCAGGCTCTGGGGCCAACGTCCTGACTTTC. The chain recombines TRBV6-1 with TRBJ2-6; D is uncertain. The germline CDR1 and CDR2 sequences are MNHNS and SASEGT. V gave up 0 bases and J gave up 0 bases, with 3 bases separating them. This CDR3 contains 15 residues.

The CDR3 nucleotides are TGTGCCAGCAGCTCCTCCGGGACAGCCCAAGAGACCCAGTACTTC. Amino acid sequence: CASSSSGTAQETQYF. This sequence joins TRBV5-4 and TRBJ2-5, with 7 bases lining up with TRBD1. V trimming: 3 bases; J trimming: 1 base; junction bases outside the gene matches: 6. The V gene's germline CDR1 is SGHNT and CDR2 YYREEE (reference sequence). The CDR3 consists of 15 residues.

This clone showed up just once. V is TRBV4-2 and J is TRBJ1-6; D possibly corresponds to TRBD1 (6 bases). Trimming removed 6 bases from V and 5 bases from J, with 11 bases in between. The CDR3 consists of 14 residues. Germline V gene sequence: CDR1 LGHNA, CDR2 YNFKEQ. DNA for the CDR3: TGTGCCAGCAGTGTCAGGACAGATAATTCACCCCTCCACTTT. Its translation is CASSVRTDNSPLHF.

This clone occurred once. The chain links TRBV7-2 to TRBJ2-1; D is uncertain. From germline, CDR1 is SGHTA and CDR2 FQGNSA. This CDR3 has 15 amino acids. Trimming stripped 6 bases from V and 4 bases from J, with 16 bases between. The DNA for the CDR3 is TGTGCCAGCAGTGCCGGGCCCCCAGATTACAATGAGCAGTTCTTC. It encodes CASSAGPPDYNEQFF. The variable domain in full, with the rest retrieved from reference TRBV7-2 and TRBJ2-1, is GAGVSQSPSNKVTEKGKDVELRCDPISGHTALYWYRQSLGQGLEFLIYFQGNSAPDKSGLPSDRFSAERTGGSVSTLTIQRTQQEDSAVYLCASSAGPPDYNEQFFGPGTRLTVL.

This clone came up once. This sequence joins TRBV7-8 and TRBJ1-2, with unresolved D. Per germline, CDR1 SGHVS and CDR2 FQNEAQ. V lost 0 bases and J lost 4, with 15 bases in between. The length of the CDR3 is 16 residues. The CDR3 nucleotides are TGTGCCAGCAGCTTAGCGGACCCGACTCGCCGCTATGGCTACACCTTC. Translation gives CASSLADPTRRYGYTF. Full variable domain (outside the CDR3, taken from reference TRBV7-8 and TRBJ1-2): GAGVSQSPRYKVAKRGQDVALRCDPISGHVSLFWYQQALGQGPEFLTYFQNEAQLDKSGLPSDRFFAERPEGSVSTLKIQRTQQEDSAVYLCASSLADPTRRYGYTFGSGTRLTVV.

The J gene is TRBJ1-2, the V gene TRBV15; D gene uncertain. The V gene lost 0 bases and the J gene lost 1 base, with 6 bases spanning the gap. There are 14 residues in the CDR3. Germline CDR1 reads LNHNV; CDR2 reads YYDKDF (reference sequence). The CDR3 coding sequence is TGTGCCACCAGCAGAGATCAGGTTAACTATGGCTACACCTTC. Its protein product is CATSRDQVNYGYTF.

V is TRBV6-6 and J is TRBJ1-5, with D hard to call. The length of the CDR3 is 15 residues. Trimming took 0 bases from V and 3 from J, leaving 9 bases between them. CDR1 MNHNY and CDR2 SVGAGI come from the germline V gene (reference sequence). Written as DNA, the CDR3 is TGTGCCAGCAGTTACTCCGACGGACTCAATCAGCCCCAGCATTTT. This translates into CASSYSDGLNQPQHF.

This clone is a singleton in its sample. The genes are TRBV6-4 and TRBJ2-1; TRBD2 might be the D (5 bases). V lost 2 bases to trimming and J lost 2 bases, with 16 bases between them. The CDR3 has 17 residues. Germline V CDR1 and CDR2: MRHNA, SNTAGT. CDR3 nucleotides: TGTGCCAGCAGTGACCGGGGATTGACAATGGCCTACAATGAGCAGTTCTTC. It translates to CASSDRGLTMAYNEQFF.

The count of this clone is one. The J gene is TRBJ1-3, the V gene TRBV20-1; 12 nucleotides line up with TRBD1. The germline V gene encodes CDR1 DFQATT and CDR2 SNEGSKA (reference sequence). J was trimmed by 3 bases and V by 3 bases; bases with no gene match: 12. The CDR3 contains 18 residues. The CDR3 bases are TGCAGTGCTAGTCGTTGGGACAGGGGGCTGTCGGTTGGAAACACCATATATTTT. Encoded protein: CSASRWDRGLSVGNTIYF.

V usage is TRBV7-4 and J usage is TRBJ2-7, with 9 bases lining up with TRBD1. The CDR3 covers 17 residues. From germline, CDR1 is SGHVT and CDR2 SQSDAQ. The junction had 18 bases not matched to a gene; V was cut back by 5 bases and J by 7 bases. The CDR3: CASSLRDRGCQIGEQYF. In nucleotides, the CDR3 is TGTGCCAGCAGCCTAAGAGACAGGGGGTGTCAAATCGGGGAGCAGTACTTC.

V is TRBV11-2 and J is TRBJ1-2; D ambiguous. Germline CDR1 is SGHAT and CDR2 is FQNNGV. The V end was cut by 0 bases, the J end by 4 bases, with 0 bases between. The CDR3 consists of 11 residues. The CDR3 loop reads CASSLDYGYTF. CDR3 bases: TGTGCCAGCAGCTTAGACTATGGCTACACCTTC.

The chain employs TRBV18 and TRBJ1-1, with D tentatively TRBD1 (5 bases). The CDR3 extends over 13 amino acids. Trimming removed 6 bases at V and 1 base at J, with 9 bases between. The germline V gene encodes CDR1 KGHSH and CDR2 LQKENI. CDR3 DNA sequence: TGTGCCAGCTCTCAAGGGGAGAACACTGAAGCTTTCTTT. Its protein product is CASSQGENTEAFF. Combining the CDR3 with reference TRBV18 and TRBJ1-1 gives the whole variable domain NAGVMQNPRHLVRRRGQEARLRCSPMKGHSHVYWYRQLPEEGLKFMVYLQKENIIDESGMPKERFSAEFPKEGPSILRIQQVVRGDSAAYFCASSQGENTEAFFGQGTRLTVV.

In this sample, this clone turned up once. The CDR3 loop reads CASSVGRGTEAFF. As DNA, the CDR3 is TGTGCCAGCAGCGTTGGCCGAGGCACTGAAGCTTTCTTT. The chain is built from TRBV6-4 and TRBJ1-1; no clear D gene. The CDR3 has 13 amino acids. V lost 6 bases and J lost 4, with 12 bases in between. Germline V lookup: CDR1 MRHNA, CDR2 SNTAGT.

This rearrangement joins TRBV4-1 to TRBJ1-2, with D possibly matching TRBD1 (6 bases). Germline lookup yields CDR1 MGHRA and CDR2 YSYEKL. CDR3 size: 15 residues. V lost 4 bases and J lost 6, with 18 bases in between. The CDR3 DNA reads TGCGCCAGCAGCCCCCAAGAGCGGGGGCTGAATGGCTACACCTTC. It yields the protein CASSPQERGLNGYTF.

The chain combines TRBV12-3 or TRBV12-4 with TRBJ1-2, with D unresolved. This CDR3 has 12 amino acids. Trimming pared 3 bases from V and 6 bases from J, leaving 8 bases between. CDR3 protein: CASSFWTDGYTF. The CDR3 region has the DNA TGTGCCAGCAGTTTTTGGACGGATGGCTACACCTTC.

The chain uses TRBV5-1 and TRBJ2-1; D possibly corresponds to TRBD2 (6 bases). The CDR3 spans 16 residues. Germline V gene sequence: CDR1 SGHRS, CDR2 YFSETQ. V was clipped by 4 bases and J by 7 bases, with 21 bases between them. In DNA form, the CDR3 reads TGCGCCAGCAGCCCCGGCCGCTCCCCCAGCGGGAATGAGCAGTTCTTC. This encodes CASSPGRSPSGNEQFF.

This clone was seen a few times. This sequence joins TRBV10-3 and TRBJ2-2; TRBD1 aligns across 7 bases. The CDR3 length is 16 residues. The V segment lost 4 bases and the J segment 2 bases; nucleotides outside the gene matches: 7. Germline V lookup: CDR1 ENHRY, CDR2 SYGVKD. DNA for the CDR3: TGTGCCATCAGTGGGGGAACAGGGGCCAACACCGGGGAGCTGTTTTTT. This translates into CAISGGTGANTGELFF.

V and J are TRBV30 and TRBJ2-3; the D gene is possibly TRBD2 (6 bases). The CDR3 is made up of 12 amino acids. Trimming took off 5 bases at V and 10 bases at J, with 16 bases between the two ends. CDR1 is GTSNPN and CDR2 is SVGIG in the germline V gene (reference sequence). CDR3 in DNA: TGTGCCTGGGATCCGCGGGACGCCGCGCAGTATTTT. Encoded protein: CAWDPRDAAQYF.

The V gene is TRBV7-9, the J gene TRBJ2-1; D tentatively fits TRBD1 or TRBD2 (5 bases each). Deletions cut 5 bases from V and 8 bases from J, with 13 bases between. Germline values: CDR1 SEHNR, CDR2 FQNEAQ (reference sequence). This CDR3 has 13 residues. CDR3 in amino acids: CASSTDLGDEQFF. CDR3 coding DNA: TGTGCCAGCAGCACCGACTTGGGGGATGAGCAGTTCTTC.

The chain recombines TRBV6-5 with TRBJ1-5; 9 bases map to TRBD1. Germline V lookup: CDR1 MNHEY, CDR2 SVGAGI. V lost 9 bases and J lost 5; bases outside the gene matches: 8. The CDR3 is made up of 14 amino acids. CDR3 DNA: TGTGCCAGTTACGGACAGGGGCATTATCAGCCCCAGCATTTT. This encodes CASYGQGHYQPQHF.

This chain connects TRBV5-5 to TRBJ2-7; 11 bases line up with TRBD2. CDR3 length equals 15 residues. Germline values: CDR1 SGHKS, CDR2 YYEKEE (reference sequence). The trim removed 2 bases at V and 3 bases at J, leaving 4 bases unmatched. The DNA of the CDR3 is TGTGCCAGCAGCTTTCAGGGGACTAGCGGCTACGAGCAGTACTTC. The encoded protein is CASSFQGTSGYEQYF.